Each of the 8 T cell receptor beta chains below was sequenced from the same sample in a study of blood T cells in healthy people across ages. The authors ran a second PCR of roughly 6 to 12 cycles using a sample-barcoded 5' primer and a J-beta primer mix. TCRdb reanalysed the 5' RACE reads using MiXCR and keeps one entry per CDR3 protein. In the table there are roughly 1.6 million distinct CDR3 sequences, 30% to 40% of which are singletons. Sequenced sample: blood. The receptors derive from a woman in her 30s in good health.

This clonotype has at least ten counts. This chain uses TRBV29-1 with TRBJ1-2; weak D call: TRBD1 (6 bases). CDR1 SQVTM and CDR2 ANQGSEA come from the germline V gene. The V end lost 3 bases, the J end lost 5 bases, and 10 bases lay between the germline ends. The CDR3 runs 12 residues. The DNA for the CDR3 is TGCAGCGTTGACAGGGGCGTTTATGGCTACACCTTC. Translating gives CSVDRGVYGYTF.

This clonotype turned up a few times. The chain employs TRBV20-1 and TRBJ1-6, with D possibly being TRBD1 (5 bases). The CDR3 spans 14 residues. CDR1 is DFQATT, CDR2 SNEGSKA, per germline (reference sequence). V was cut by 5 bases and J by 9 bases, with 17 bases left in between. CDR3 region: CSAAPGTRGSPLHF. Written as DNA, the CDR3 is TGCAGTGCTGCGCCCGGGACTAGGGGTTCACCCCTCCACTTT.

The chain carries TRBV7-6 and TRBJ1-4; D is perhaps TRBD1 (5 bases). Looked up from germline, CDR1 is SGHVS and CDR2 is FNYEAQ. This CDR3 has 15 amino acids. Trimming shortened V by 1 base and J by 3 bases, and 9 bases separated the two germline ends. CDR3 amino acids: CASSLGDSPNEKLFF. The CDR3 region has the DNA TGTGCCAGCAGCTTAGGAGACAGCCCTAATGAAAAACTGTTTTTT.

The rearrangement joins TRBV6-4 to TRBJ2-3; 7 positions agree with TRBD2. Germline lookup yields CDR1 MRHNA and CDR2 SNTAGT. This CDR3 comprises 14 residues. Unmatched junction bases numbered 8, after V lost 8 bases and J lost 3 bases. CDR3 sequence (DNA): TGTGCCAGCCAGCGGGATCGGAATACAGATACGCAGTATTTT. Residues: CASQRDRNTDTQYF.

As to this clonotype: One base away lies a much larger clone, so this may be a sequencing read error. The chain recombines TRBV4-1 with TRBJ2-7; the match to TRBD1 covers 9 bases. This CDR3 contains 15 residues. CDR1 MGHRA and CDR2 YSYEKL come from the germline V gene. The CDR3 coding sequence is TGCGCCGGCAGCCAAGCACAGGGGGCCGGGTACGAGCAGTACTTC. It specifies CAGSQAQGAGYEQYF.

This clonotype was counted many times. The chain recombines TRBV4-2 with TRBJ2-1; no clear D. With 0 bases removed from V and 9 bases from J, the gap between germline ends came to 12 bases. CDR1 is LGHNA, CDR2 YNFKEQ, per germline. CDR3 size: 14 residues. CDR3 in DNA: TGTGCCAGCAGCCAAGACCCCTTCGTTAGTGAGCAGTTCTTC. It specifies CASSQDPFVSEQFF.

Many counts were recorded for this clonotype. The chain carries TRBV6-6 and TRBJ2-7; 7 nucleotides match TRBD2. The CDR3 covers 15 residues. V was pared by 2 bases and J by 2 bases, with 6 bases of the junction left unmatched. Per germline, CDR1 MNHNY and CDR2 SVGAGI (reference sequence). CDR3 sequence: CASSYRGAGAYEQYF. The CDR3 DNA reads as TGTGCCAGCAGTTACCGCGGGGCGGGAGCCTACGAGCAGTACTTC.

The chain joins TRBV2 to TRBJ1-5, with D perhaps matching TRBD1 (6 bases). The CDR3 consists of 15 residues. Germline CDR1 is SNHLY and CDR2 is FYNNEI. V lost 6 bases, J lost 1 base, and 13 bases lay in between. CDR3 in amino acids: CASRKNRESNQPQHF. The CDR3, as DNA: TGTGCCAGCAGAAAAAACAGGGAGAGCAATCAGCCCCAGCATTTT.